This entry features one T cell receptor (beta chain) sequence. The antigen is not known. Using immunoSEQ multiplex PCR, the repertoire was profiled, and TCRdb retains in-frame clones only, with some absent. The sample contains 90,000 to 95,000 clones, roughly 96% of which appear only once. The data were taken from a study of siplizumab effects on memory and regulatory T cells. Trimming removed 3 bases at V and 4 bases at J, with 15 bases between. Germline CDR1 and CDR2: SQVTM and ANQGSEA. The CDR3 extends over 14 amino acids. Broader study findings: Siplizumab produced a significant drop in alloreactive sequences attributable to unstimulated CD4+ memory cells.

The V and J genes are TRBV29-1 and TRBJ1-2, with a possible D match to TRBD1 (5 bases). Sequenced sample: naive CD4+ T cells sorted from blood. This TCR was recovered from a human donor in good health. The CDR3 coding sequence is TGCAGCGTTGAGTCCTTTGGGGACCCCTATGGCTACACCTTC. Its translation: CSVESFGDPYGYTF.